What follows are 19 T cell receptor beta chains derived from one specimen sequenced in a study of cytomegalovirus exposure and HLA in healthy donors. Vbeta (60) and Jbeta (13) primers were used in the PCR. The repertoire was sequenced with immunoSEQ multiplex PCR; TCRdb's copy has only in-frame clones and lacks some. The sample records fewer than 200,000 clones, about 80% being singletons. The specimen sequenced was PBMCs. The receptors derive from a man aged 25 to 40 in good health and CMV-seronegative.

The chain recombines TRBV6-1 with TRBJ2-7; 9 bases match TRBD1. V gave up 1 base and J gave up 4 bases; unmatched junction bases: 5. This CDR3 is 15 amino acids long. CDR1 MNHNS and CDR2 SASEGT come from the germline V gene. The CDR3 spells CASSEGGDRVYEQYF. DNA for the CDR3: TGTGCCAGCAGTGAAGGGGGGGACAGGGTATACGAGCAGTACTTC.

The chain employs TRBV5-1 and TRBJ2-5; perhaps TRBD2 as D (5 bases). CDR1 and CDR2 from the germline V gene are SGHRS and YFSETQ. CDR3 length: 12 amino acids. V was cut by 7 bases and J by 5 bases, with 12 bases left in between. The CDR3 coding sequence is TGCGCCAGCGGAAGGACGGGGGAGACCCAGTACTTC. As protein: CASGRTGETQYF.

This clone was detected only once. The chain recombines TRBV10-3 with TRBJ1-2; a weak D match, TRBD1 (5 bases). The germline CDR1 and CDR2 sequences are ENHRY and SYGVKD. This CDR3 is 15 amino acids long. Trimming took 2 bases from V and 2 from J, leaving 12 bases between them. CDR3 coding DNA: TGTGCCATCAGTGAGCTGACAGACACAAACTATGGCTACACCTTC. This gives the protein CAISELTDTNYGYTF.

The rearrangement joins TRBV28 to TRBJ1-1, with TRBD1 matching 8 bases. Germline trimming cut 4 bases from V and 10 bases from J; bases unmatched to any gene: 5. From germline, CDR1 is MDHEN and CDR2 SYDVKM. This CDR3 has 12 residues. The CDR3 DNA sequence: TGTGCCAGCAGTTGGACAGGGCATACAGCTTTCTTT. This encodes CASSWTGHTAFF.

J is TRBJ2-5 and V is TRBV6-1; weak D call: TRBD1 (7 bases). The CDR3 has 15 residues. Germline V lookup: CDR1 MNHNS, CDR2 SASEGT. V gave up 5 bases and J gave up 4 bases, with 17 bases separating them. The CDR3 sequence: CASSRRNRGGETQYF. In DNA, the CDR3 is TGTGCCAGCAGTCGCCGGAACAGGGGAGGAGAGACCCAGTACTTC.

This chain uses TRBV5-6 with TRBJ1-2; 8 bases fit TRBD1. After removal of 0 bases from V and 4 bases from J, the junction contained 2 bases not matched to a gene. Per germline, CDR1 SGHDT and CDR2 YYEEEE. CDR3 length equals 14 residues. The CDR3 spells CASSLGGTGYGYTF. DNA of the CDR3: TGTGCCAGCAGCTTGGGAGGGACAGGCTATGGCTACACCTTC.

This chain connects TRBV28 to TRBJ1-1; no clear D gene. This CDR3 comprises 17 residues. Per the germline V gene, CDR1 is MDHEN and CDR2 is SYDVKM. V was cut by 7 bases and J by 0 bases, with 21 bases left in between. Here the CDR3 DNA reads TGTGCCAGCACCCTTAGGCGGGCAGTTCCTATGAACACTGAAGCTTTCTTT. Its protein is CASTLRRAVPMNTEAFF.

The chain joins TRBV7-2 to TRBJ2-2; maybe TRBD2 (7 bases). The V and J ends lost 4 bases and 7 bases respectively, with 10 bases between them. CDR3 length: 13 amino acids. Germline V gene lookup returns CDR1 SGHTA and CDR2 FQGNSA. The CDR3 reads CASSYREGGELFF. The CDR3 DNA reads as TGTGCCAGCAGCTACAGGGAGGGCGGGGAGCTGTTTTTT.

V gene TRBV7-2 combines with J gene TRBJ1-3, with D uncertain. V lost 6 bases, J lost 1 base, and 10 bases lay in between. This CDR3 spans 14 amino acids. Looked up from germline, CDR1 is SGHTA and CDR2 is FQGNSA. The chain's CDR3 is CASRLGGSGNTIYF. CDR3 nucleotide sequence: TGTGCCAGCAGACTAGGAGGGTCTGGAAACACCATATATTTT.

The chain recombines TRBV19 with TRBJ1-1, with D unclear. Trimming stripped 3 bases from V and 5 bases from J, with 7 bases between. The CDR3 is 12 residues long. Per germline, CDR1 LNHDA and CDR2 SQIVND (reference sequence). Here the CDR3 reads CASSMTRTEAFF. The CDR3 DNA is TGTGCCAGTAGTATGACAAGGACTGAAGCTTTCTTT.

The J gene is TRBJ2-1, the V gene TRBV19, with 9 nucleotides matching TRBD2. This CDR3 spans 13 amino acids. Per the germline V gene, CDR1 is LNHDA and CDR2 is SQIVND (reference sequence). V gave up 3 bases and J gave up 8 bases; unmatched junction bases: 2. The CDR3 region is CASSITSGYEQFF. As DNA, the CDR3 is TGTGCCAGTAGTATTACTAGCGGGTATGAGCAGTTCTTC.

The chain combines TRBV9 with TRBJ2-2, with TRBD1 identical over 7 bases. This CDR3 is built from 16 residues. The trim removed 4 bases at V and 0 bases at J, leaving 6 bases unmatched. Germline V gene data show CDR1 as SGDLS and CDR2 as YYNGEE. CDR3 DNA sequence: TGTGCCAGCAGCTCCTGGACAGGACCGAACACCGGGGAGCTGTTTTTT. Translated: CASSSWTGPNTGELFF.

J is TRBJ1-2 and V is TRBV4-1; D ambiguous. This CDR3 has 15 amino acids. Germline V gene data show CDR1 as MGHRA and CDR2 as YSYEKL. V was pared by 3 bases and J by 5 bases, with 16 bases between. In nucleotides, the CDR3 is TGCGCCAGCAGCCAGGGCTCTGGTCCGACATATGGCTACACCTTC. Translating it yields CASSQGSGPTYGYTF.

The V and J genes are TRBV10-3 and TRBJ2-5, with TRBD2 matching over 8 bases. The J call may be in error: the DNA end matches TRBJ2-7 better. CDR3 size: 14 residues. CDR1 ENHRY and CDR2 SYGVKD come from the germline V gene. The CDR3 reads CAINAGGSSYEQYF. The CDR3, as DNA: TGTGCCATCAATGCGGGAGGCTCCTCCTACGAGCAGTACTTC.

The chain recombines TRBV6-5 with TRBJ1-1; 9 bases are shared with TRBD1. CDR1 MNHEY and CDR2 SVGAGI come from the germline V gene. V shed 7 bases, J shed 6 bases, and the junction held 9 bases outside the gene matches. The CDR3 contains 14 residues. CDR3 nucleotide sequence: TGTGCCAGCATTACGGGACAGGGCGGCGCTGAAGCTTTCTTT. Residues: CASITGQGGAEAFF.

V gene TRBV6-5 combines with J gene TRBJ1-1; a possible D gene is TRBD1 (6 bases). The CDR3 extends over 14 amino acids. With 6 bases removed from V and 5 bases from J, the gap between germline ends came to 16 bases. Germline lookup yields CDR1 MNHEY and CDR2 SVGAGI. CDR3 sequence (DNA): TGTGCCAGCAGCCGCAGGGGCAGGAGTACTGAAGCTTTCTTT. Amino acid sequence: CASSRRGRSTEAFF.

The genes are TRBV5-1 and TRBJ2-3, with TRBD2 identical over 13 bases. From germline, CDR1 is SGHRS and CDR2 YFSETQ. The CDR3 is 18 residues long. V lost 2 bases to trimming and J lost 0 bases; unmatched junction nucleotides: 6. The CDR3 loop is CASSLLAGGPGSTDTQYF. The CDR3 DNA reads as TGCGCCAGCAGCTTACTAGCGGGAGGGCCGGGGAGCACAGATACGCAGTATTTT.

The chain joins TRBV6-5 to TRBJ2-7, with 9 bases lining up with TRBD1. Unmatched junction bases numbered 2, after V lost 6 bases and J lost 5 bases. The CDR3 sequence is 12 residues long. CDR1 is MNHEY, CDR2 SVGAGI, per germline. CDR3 amino acids: CASSRDRDEQYF. CDR3 in DNA: TGTGCCAGCAGCCGGGACAGGGACGAGCAGTACTTC.

In its sample, this clone was seen once. This chain connects TRBV11-2 to TRBJ1-4, with D possibly matching TRBD1 (5 bases). The CDR3 has 16 residues. Germline assignment: CDR1 SGHAT and CDR2 FQNNGV. Trimming removed 6 bases at V and 0 bases at J, with 14 bases between. The CDR3 sequence is CASRSHGGTTNEKLFF. In DNA, the CDR3 is TGTGCCAGCAGATCCCACGGGGGAACAACTAATGAAAAACTGTTTTTT.